These 32 T cell receptor beta chains came from one sample sequenced in a study of shared clonotypes between healthy human individuals. Some clones are missing from TCRdb's copy, which holds only in-frame ones; the method was immunoSEQ multiplex PCR. Among 2 million to 2.5 million clones, approximately 95% were seen once, and the ten largest hold approximately 0.13%. The material sequenced was naive CD4+ T cells sorted from blood. Subset described: CD45RA+ positively selected. The source is a man between 18 and 29 years old in good health.

The chain combines TRBV7-9 with TRBJ1-1; D remains unclear. Trimming stripped 5 bases from V and 3 bases from J, with 10 bases between. The CDR3 consists of 13 residues. Germline V lookup: CDR1 SEHNR, CDR2 FQNEAQ (reference sequence). In DNA form, the CDR3 reads TGTGCCAGCAGCCGTCCTACCCACACTGAAGCTTTCTTT. Translated: CASSRPTHTEAFF.

The chain links TRBV9 to TRBJ2-2, with 12 bases aligning to TRBD2. With 3 bases clipped from V and 3 bases from J, the junction kept 6 bases outside the gene matches. CDR1 is SGDLS and CDR2 is YYNGEE in the germline V gene. CDR3 length: 17 amino acids. This CDR3 is CASSAPPSGGDTGELFF. DNA of the CDR3: TGTGCCAGCAGCGCACCTCCTAGCGGGGGGGACACCGGGGAGCTGTTTTTT.

The rearrangement links TRBV19 to TRBJ1-4, with D unresolved. CDR1 and CDR2 (germline): LNHDA, SQIVND (reference sequence). This CDR3 region has 14 residues. V was trimmed by 5 bases and J by 8 bases, leaving 15 bases between them. In DNA, the CDR3 is TGTGCCAGTAGTTCGGTCGGGATTCAGGAAAAACTGTTTTTT. Translation: CASSSVGIQEKLFF.

The chain links TRBV5-4 to TRBJ2-7; possibly TRBD2 for D (6 bases). CDR3 length equals 15 residues. Germline-derived CDR1 and CDR2 are SGHNT and YYREEE (reference sequence). Trimming took off 0 bases at V and 3 bases at J, with 13 bases between the two ends. In nucleotides, the CDR3 is TGTGCCAGCAGCTTGGCCGACGGGGGTAACTACGAGCAGTACTTC. Protein product: CASSLADGGNYEQYF.

CDR3 region: CASSVGGQGSREQYF. The CDR3 DNA sequence: TGTGCCAGCAGCGTAGGGGGACAGGGATCGAGGGAGCAGTACTTC. This chain connects TRBV9 to TRBJ2-7, with 9 bases matching TRBD1. V was pared by 0 bases and J by 7 bases, with 8 bases of the junction left unmatched. This CDR3 contains 15 residues. Germline V gives CDR1 SGDLS, CDR2 YYNGEE.

This chain links TRBV5-1 with TRBJ2-1; 11 bases map to TRBD2. J was trimmed by 8 bases and V by 4 bases; bases with no gene match: 17. The CDR3 spans 18 residues. Germline CDR1 reads SGHRS; CDR2 reads YFSETQ. CDR3 residues: CASSQSRLAGQNGDEQFF. DNA for the CDR3: TGCGCCAGCAGCCAATCCCGACTAGCGGGACAAAACGGCGATGAGCAGTTCTTC.

CDR3 in amino acids: CASMAGSRNQPQHF. In DNA form, the CDR3 reads TGTGCCAGCATGGCGGGGTCCCGCAATCAGCCCCAGCATTTT. V and J are TRBV28 and TRBJ1-5; the D is unclear. The germline CDR1 and CDR2 sequences are MDHEN and SYDVKM. V lost 7 bases and J 2 bases, leaving 12 bases between the germline ends. This CDR3 is 14 amino acids long. Full variable domain (remainder filled in from reference TRBV28 and TRBJ1-5): DVKVTQSSRYLVKRTGEKVFLECVQDMDHENMFWYRQDPGLGLRLIYFSYDVKMKEKGDIPEGYSVSREKKERFSLILESASTNQTSMYLCASMAGSRNQPQHFGDGTRLSIL.

This chain connects TRBV5-1 to TRBJ2-2, with a tentative D call TRBD2 (6 bases). With 3 bases removed from V and 1 base from J, the gap between germline ends came to 13 bases. The CDR3 extends over 16 amino acids. The germline V gene has CDR1 SGHRS and CDR2 YFSETQ. CDR3 amino acids: CASSWRDSGNTGELFF. CDR3 nucleotides: TGCGCCAGCAGCTGGCGGGACTCTGGGAACACCGGGGAGCTGTTTTTT. The whole variable domain, filled in from reference TRBV5-1 and TRBJ2-2, reads KAGVTQTPRYLIKTRGQQVTLSCSPISGHRSVSWYQQTPGQGLQFLFEYFSETQRNKGNFPGRFSGRQFSNSRSEMNVSTLELGDSALYLCASSWRDSGNTGELFFGEGSRLTVL.

The chain is built from TRBV27 and TRBJ2-3, with unresolved D. The CDR3 sequence is 13 residues long. Trimming left V 8 bases short and J 3 bases short, with 12 bases between. CDR1 and CDR2 (germline): MNHEY, SMNVEV (reference sequence). This CDR3 reads CASRPRQTDTQYF. CDR3 coding DNA: TGTGCCAGCCGACCCAGACAAACAGATACGCAGTATTTT.

J is TRBJ2-7 and V is TRBV27, with a weak D call TRBD1 (6 bases). Trimming removed 4 bases at V and 2 bases at J, with 18 bases between. Germline V gene lookup returns CDR1 MNHEY and CDR2 SMNVEV (reference sequence). The CDR3 contains 16 residues. The DNA of the CDR3 is TGTGCCAGCAGTTACAATATACGACAGGCCACCTACGAGCAGTACTTC. Its translation: CASSYNIRQATYEQYF.

The gene calls are TRBV13 and TRBJ2-3; 11 bases align to TRBD2. The CDR3 extends over 18 amino acids. Trimming at V came to 4 bases and at J to 1 base, leaving 10 bases not matched to a gene. Germline V gene data show CDR1 as PRHDT and CDR2 as FYEKMQ (reference sequence). The CDR3 loop reads CASSSTSGTPPRTDTQYF. DNA for the CDR3: TGTGCCAGCAGCTCGACTAGCGGGACCCCCCCTCGCACAGATACGCAGTATTTT.

The chain recombines TRBV30 with TRBJ2-7; 8 nucleotides line up with TRBD1. Germline CDR1 and CDR2: GTSNPN and SVGIG (reference sequence). The CDR3 has 16 amino acids. V trimming: 2 bases; J trimming: 0 bases; junction bases outside the gene matches: 9. This CDR3 is CAWSYLDRAYSYEQYF. The CDR3 DNA follows: TGTGCCTGGAGTTATTTGGACAGGGCCTACTCCTACGAGCAGTACTTC.

Turning to this clone: Different DNA sequences within this sample yield the same CDR3. This chain uses TRBV7-2 with TRBJ1-5, with TRBD1 identical over 9 bases. With V trimmed by 5 bases and J by 5 bases, 4 bases remained unmatched. This CDR3 spans 14 amino acids. CDR1 is SGHTA and CDR2 is FQGNSA in the germline V gene. As DNA, the CDR3 is TGTGCCAGCAGCACCCGACAGGGGGATCAGCCCCAGCATTTT. This encodes CASSTRQGDQPQHF. The entire variable domain, with the rest obtained from reference TRBV7-2 and TRBJ1-5, is as follows: GAGVSQSPSNKVTEKGKDVELRCDPISGHTALYWYRQSLGQGLEFLIYFQGNSAPDKSGLPSDRFSAERTGGSVSTLTIQRTQQEDSAVYLCASSTRQGDQPQHFGDGTRLSIL.

This chain uses TRBV5-1 with TRBJ2-1, with a tentative D call TRBD2 (5 bases). Germline lookup yields CDR1 SGHRS and CDR2 YFSETQ. Trimming left V 5 bases short and J 4 bases short, with 22 bases between. The CDR3 totals 17 residues. In nucleotides, the CDR3 is TGCGCCAGCAGTCATCGGACTGTGGGGTCTTTTTACAATGAGCAGTTCTTC. Translating it yields CASSHRTVGSFYNEQFF.

This sequence joins TRBV5-1 and TRBJ2-4; 8 bases map to TRBD1. The CDR3 has 16 amino acids. With V trimmed by 1 base and J by 3 bases, 6 bases remained unmatched. Germline V lookup: CDR1 SGHRS, CDR2 YFSETQ. The CDR3 here is CASSLYTGGDKNIQYF. Here the CDR3 DNA reads TGCGCCAGCAGCTTGTACACAGGGGGTGACAAAAACATTCAGTACTTC.

The rearrangement uses TRBV5-1 and TRBJ2-1, with a possible D match to TRBD2 (7 bases). This CDR3 has 16 amino acids. In germline, CDR1 is SGHRS, CDR2 YFSETQ. V lost 0 bases, J lost 4 bases, and 14 bases lay in between. The CDR3 protein is CASSLERGGHYNEQFF. In DNA, the CDR3 is TGCGCCAGCAGCTTGGAACGCGGGGGCCATTACAATGAGCAGTTCTTC.

The chain has TRBV5-5 and TRBJ1-4; 10 nucleotides agree with TRBD1. Germline CDR1 is SGHKS and CDR2 is YYEKEE (reference sequence). The CDR3 contains 14 residues. V lost 4 bases, J lost 8 bases, and 5 bases stayed unmatched. CDR3 coding DNA: TGTGCCAGCAGCCGACAGGGGGCTGGAGAAAAACTGTTTTTT. Protein sequence: CASSRQGAGEKLFF.

The rearrangement uses TRBV6-6 and TRBJ1-2, with 8 nucleotides matching TRBD1. CDR1 is MNHNY, CDR2 SVGAGI, per germline (reference sequence). J gave up 3 bases and V 7 bases, and 7 bases lay outside the gene matches. CDR3 length: 14 residues. This CDR3 reads CASNRQGHYYGYTF. In nucleotides, the CDR3 is TGTGCCAGCAATCGACAGGGGCATTACTATGGCTACACCTTC.

The rearrangement joins TRBV5-1 to TRBJ2-5, with TRBD2 matching over 12 bases. CDR3 length: 17 amino acids. The V gene end was trimmed by 5 bases and the J gene end by 4 bases; junction bases not matched to a gene: 12. Germline CDR1 SGHRS, CDR2 YFSETQ. CDR3 region: CASSSGLTSGRGETQYF. CDR3 nucleotides: TGCGCCAGCAGTTCTGGTCTGACTAGCGGGAGAGGAGAGACCCAGTACTTC. Full variable domain (remainder filled in from reference TRBV5-1 and TRBJ2-5): KAGVTQTPRYLIKTRGQQVTLSCSPISGHRSVSWYQQTPGQGLQFLFEYFSETQRNKGNFPGRFSGRQFSNSRSEMNVSTLELGDSALYLCASSSGLTSGRGETQYFGPGTRLLVL.

This CDR3 is CASSRTWGSSYNSPLHF. CDR3 nucleotide sequence: TGCGCCAGCAGCCGGACCTGGGGTAGCTCCTATAATTCACCCCTCCACTTT. V is TRBV4-3 and J is TRBJ1-6; no clear D. Trimming removed 4 bases at V and 0 bases at J, with 13 bases between. The CDR3 consists of 17 residues. Germline CDR1 LGHNA, CDR2 YSLEER.

The rearrangement uses TRBV7-9 and TRBJ2-4; D possibly matches TRBD1 or TRBD2 (5 bases each). The CDR3 has 15 amino acids. Trimming left V 0 bases short and J 0 bases short, with 6 bases between. In germline, CDR1 is SEHNR, CDR2 FQNEAQ (reference sequence). The CDR3 is CASSLAGVAKNIQYF. CDR3 bases: TGTGCCAGCAGCTTAGCGGGGGTAGCCAAAAACATTCAGTACTTC.

The V and J genes are TRBV18 and TRBJ2-3; the D is unclear. The ends were cut back, 6 bases at V and 2 bases at J, with 15 bases in the middle. The CDR3 length is 15 residues. CDR1 and CDR2 (germline): KGHSH, LQKENI. CDR3 bases: TGTGCCAGCTCCCTTTACCAAAGCCCCACAGATACGCAGTATTTT. It encodes CASSLYQSPTDTQYF.

V is TRBV2 and J is TRBJ2-1; either TRBD1 or TRBD2 may fit D (5 bases each). Looked up from germline, CDR1 is SNHLY and CDR2 is FYNNEI. Trimming stripped 0 bases from V and 6 bases from J, with 12 bases between. The CDR3 runs 15 residues. CDR3 amino acids: CASSEAGPNSNEQFF. CDR3 DNA sequence: TGTGCCAGCAGTGAAGCGGGACCCAACTCCAATGAGCAGTTCTTC.

This chain links TRBV6-6 with TRBJ1-5; D gene ambiguous. Trimming removed 1 base at V and 2 bases at J, with 12 bases between. The CDR3 is 16 residues long. Germline V gene sequence: CDR1 MNHNY, CDR2 SVGAGI (reference sequence). The CDR3 region is CASSYFLLAGNQPQHF. The CDR3 DNA is TGTGCCAGCAGTTACTTTTTGCTTGCCGGCAATCAGCCCCAGCATTTT.

The chain is built from TRBV6-4 and TRBJ2-1; 8 positions agree with TRBD1. V lost 5 bases to trimming and J lost 9 bases; unmatched junction nucleotides: 12. The CDR3 runs to 15 residues. Germline CDR1 and CDR2: MRHNA and SNTAGT. The chain's CDR3 is CASSRQGLGGIEQFF. The CDR3 DNA follows: TGTGCCAGCAGTAGACAGGGGTTGGGAGGAATTGAGCAGTTCTTC.

V is TRBV28 and J is TRBJ2-2, with D possibly matching TRBD1 (6 bases). Between the trimmed V and J ends, which lost 8 bases and 4 bases, there was a span of 11 bases. This CDR3 spans 13 amino acids. From germline, CDR1 is MDHEN and CDR2 SYDVKM. CDR3 protein: CASSGVRTGELFF. In DNA, the CDR3 is TGTGCCAGCTCAGGGGTGCGCACCGGGGAGCTGTTTTTT.

A single count supports this clone. Distinct nucleotide sequences in the sample also encode this CDR3. The CDR3 protein is CASSPLAGGTDTQYF. The CDR3 DNA follows: TGTGCCAGCTCACCCCTGGCGGGGGGCACAGATACGCAGTATTTT. The gene calls are TRBV18 and TRBJ2-3, with 7 bases lining up with TRBD2. Trimming removed 3 bases from V and 1 base from J; junction bases left unmatched: 4. Germline CDR1 reads KGHSH; CDR2 reads LQKENI. This CDR3 has 15 residues.

This rearrangement joins TRBV7-9 to TRBJ1-4; 10 bases map to TRBD1. The CDR3 is 15 amino acids. V was clipped by 5 bases and J by 5 bases; unmatched bases: 5. Germline-derived CDR1 and CDR2 are SEHNR and FQNEAQ (reference sequence). The CDR3 loop reads CASSPRTGGNEKLFF. The CDR3 DNA sequence: TGTGCCAGCAGCCCCCGGACAGGGGGGAATGAAAAACTGTTTTTT.

This clone has a single count. This sequence joins TRBV19 and TRBJ1-5, with D unresolved. Germline CDR1 and CDR2: LNHDA and SQIVND (reference sequence). The CDR3 extends over 14 amino acids. V lost 7 bases and J lost 0, with 10 bases in between. Here the CDR3 reads CASTKGNSNQPQHF. The CDR3, as DNA: TGTGCCAGTACTAAAGGGAATAGCAATCAGCCCCAGCATTTT.

The chain couples TRBV27 to TRBJ2-5, with D unresolved. This CDR3 region has 15 residues. The germline V and J ends were trimmed by 1 base and 1 base, with 10 bases remaining between them. Germline-derived CDR1 and CDR2 are MNHEY and SMNVEV (reference sequence). The CDR3 DNA is TGTGCCAGCAGTTTATTCCGCACAACCCAAGAGACCCAGTACTTC. Protein product: CASSLFRTTQETQYF.

The chain employs TRBV30 and TRBJ1-1; D may be TRBD1 (6 bases). V was pared by 0 bases and J by 4 bases, with 9 bases between. The CDR3 consists of 13 residues. Germline V CDR1 and CDR2: GTSNPN, SVGIG (reference sequence). CDR3 nucleotides: TGTGCCTGGAGTGTGATGGGGGCCACTGAAGCTTTCTTT. This codes for CAWSVMGATEAFF.

The chain recombines TRBV4-1 with TRBJ2-2, with 8 nucleotides matching TRBD1. J lost 4 bases, V lost 1 base, and 5 bases had no gene match. Per germline, CDR1 MGHRA and CDR2 YSYEKL. This CDR3 region has 16 residues. The CDR3 DNA follows: TGCGCCAGCAGCCAAGGACGCAGGGGGCGCACCGGGGAGCTGTTTTTT. It yields the protein CASSQGRRGRTGELFF.